Sequencing of this TCR beta chain was carried out in a study of T cells in Graves' hyperthyroidism and ophthalmopathy. Overall study findings and caveats: Blood samples included most of the expanded thyroid clonotypes exceeding 0.001.

Clinical Activity Scores of at least 3, NOSPECS grades of at least 4 and durations under 3 months characterized ophthalmopathy patients. The PBMCs were taken from less than 11 ml of fresh peripheral blood. Per the germline V gene, CDR1 is MDHEN and CDR2 is SYDVKM. With 6 bases clipped from V and 8 bases from J, the junction kept 8 bases outside the gene matches. CDR3 length: 15 amino acids. This clonotype came up many times. What it binds is not known. TCR beta CDR3 regions were amplified from RNA. The HTBI set primed first-round TCR CDR3 RT-PCR. TCRdb fed the multiplex PCR reads into MiXCR, producing one record per CDR3 protein. This sample has around 400,000 distinct CDR3 sequences, with 12% to 15% found just once.

This chain uses TRBV28 with TRBJ2-1; 12 nucleotides match TRBD1. The sequenced sample was blood. The clonotype was recovered from a woman in her sixties with Graves' ophthalmopathy. CDR3 DNA: TGTGCCAGCAGCACTCCGGGACAGGGGGCCGATGAGCAGTTCTTC. This translates into CASSTPGQGADEQFF. Drawing the rest from reference TRBV28 and TRBJ2-1, the complete variable domain is DVKVTQSSRYLVKRTGEKVFLECVQDMDHENMFWYRQDPGLGLRLIYFSYDVKMKEKGDIPEGYSVSREKKERFSLILESASTNQTSMYLCASSTPGQGADEQFFGPGTRLTVL.